Below, 32 T cell receptor beta chains from the same sample are listed, as sequenced in a study of blood T cell repertoires in COVID-19 (dated by TCRdb to 2020 to 2021). The library was produced with the immunoSEQ multiplex PCR assay. TCRdb limited this immuneACCESS table to in-frame rearrangements with V and J called. A share of clones is missing; checked studies link under half to unresolved V genes, and the rest is unexplained. This sample gives roughly 70,000 clones in total; approximately 91% of them show up just once. Jointly, the top ten make up less than 3% of the sample. Sequenced input: peripheral blood. Every receptor here comes from a man aged 70 or older with active or convalescent COVID-19.

This clone has only one observation. The chain links TRBV28 to TRBJ1-1; D is uncertain. CDR1 is MDHEN, CDR2 SYDVKM, per germline. V dropped 2 bases and J dropped 3 bases, with 13 bases sitting between them. This CDR3 contains 15 residues. The CDR3 sequence is CASSLPDGVDTEAFF. The CDR3 DNA reads as TGTGCCAGCAGTTTACCAGACGGGGTCGACACTGAAGCTTTCTTT.

The rearrangement joins TRBV11-2 to TRBJ1-4; tentatively, D is TRBD1 (5 bases). V was shortened by 6 bases and J by 4 bases, with 24 bases between the two germline ends. CDR1 is SGHAT and CDR2 is FQNNGV in the germline V gene. The CDR3 length is 18 residues. The CDR3 region is CASSRGLDSVGVNEKLFF. CDR3 nucleotide sequence: TGTGCCAGCAGTCGGGGACTGGATAGTGTCGGCGTTAATGAAAAACTGTTTTTT.

The chain couples TRBV6-6 to TRBJ2-3; possibly TRBD2 for D (6 bases). Trimming took 6 bases from V and 2 from J, leaving 21 bases between them. CDR1 MNHNY and CDR2 SVGAGI come from the germline V gene (reference sequence). CDR3 length equals 17 residues. The CDR3 DNA reads TGTGCCAGCAGCCGATTCGGGAGTTTAGGCACCACAGATACGCAGTATTTT. Protein: CASSRFGSLGTTDTQYF.

This clone was seen once. The chain is built from TRBV10-3 and TRBJ2-5; 11 nucleotides agree with TRBD2. V shed 2 bases and J 5 bases; nucleotides not matched to a gene: 4. The CDR3 is 15 amino acids. The V gene's germline CDR1 is ENHRY and CDR2 SYGVKD. This CDR3 reads CAISEGSGRAETQYF. CDR3 DNA sequence: TGTGCCATCAGTGAGGGTAGCGGGAGGGCTGAGACCCAGTACTTC.

This chain uses TRBV12-3 or TRBV12-4 with TRBJ1-1; no definite D call. The CDR3 runs to 12 residues. The germline V and J ends were trimmed by 5 bases and 2 bases, with 6 bases remaining between them. This CDR3 is CASSPVNTEAFF. The CDR3 DNA sequence: TGTGCCAGCAGTCCAGTCAACACTGAAGCTTTCTTT.

This rearrangement joins TRBV6-5 to TRBJ2-5; the D gene is possibly TRBD1 (5 bases). This CDR3 has 12 amino acids. V was trimmed by 6 bases and J by 4 bases, leaving 9 bases between them. The germline CDR1 and CDR2 sequences are MNHEY and SVGAGI. The CDR3 DNA sequence: TGTGCCAGCAGCCCAGGGTTAGAGACCCAGTACTTC. It is translated as CASSPGLETQYF.

Here the CDR3 reads CASSLATGYEQYF. CDR3 in DNA: TGTGCCAGCAGCTTAGCGACAGGCTACGAGCAGTACTTC. The chain joins TRBV7-2 to TRBJ2-7; tentative D call: TRBD1 (6 bases). This CDR3 is built from 13 residues. Trimming stripped 0 bases from V and 3 bases from J, with 6 bases between. Germline V gene data show CDR1 as SGHTA and CDR2 as FQGNSA.

The DNA of the CDR3 is TGTGCCAGCAGCCCACAACGCCCCTGGGGACAGGGCTATGGCTACACCTTC. It is translated as CASSPQRPWGQGYGYTF. The chain employs TRBV7-9 and TRBJ1-2; 9 bases map to TRBD1. CDR3 length: 17 residues. J lost 4 bases, V lost 5 bases, and 14 bases had no gene match. CDR1 is SEHNR, CDR2 FQNEAQ, per germline (reference sequence).

V usage is TRBV19 and J usage is TRBJ2-4; D might be TRBD1 (6 bases). Germline values: CDR1 LNHDA, CDR2 SQIVND (reference sequence). CDR3 length: 19 residues. V was cut by 6 bases and J by 0 bases, with 24 bases left in between. The CDR3 coding sequence is TGTGCCAGTAGCCTCGCCCAGGGGTGGGGAGCCCTAGCCAAAAACATTCAGTACTTC. Amino acids: CASSLAQGWGALAKNIQYF.

In DNA, the CDR3 is TGTGCCAGCAGTTTCCTTCGGGGCGGGGAGCTGTTTTTT. Protein: CASSFLRGGELFF. V usage is TRBV3-1 (or the pseudogene TRBV3-2) and J usage is TRBJ2-2; possible D gene TRBD2, 5 bases. The CDR3 runs 13 residues. Per germline, CDR1 LGHDT and CDR2 YNNKEL (reference sequence). V shed 6 bases and J shed 7 bases, with 12 bases lying between them.

This chain uses TRBV4-2 with TRBJ1-3; 8 bases are a match to TRBD1. The CDR3 has 18 amino acids. Germline values: CDR1 LGHNA, CDR2 YNFKEQ. Trimming removed 4 bases from V and 2 bases from J; junction bases left unmatched: 13. The CDR3 DNA reads as TGTGCCAGCAGCCTCGGACAGGGAAATATAGAAGCTGGAAACACCATATATTTT. Protein: CASSLGQGNIEAGNTIYF.

This sequence joins TRBV6-5 and TRBJ2-5; maybe TRBD1 (5 bases). This CDR3 has 14 amino acids. Germline CDR1 and CDR2: MNHEY and SVGAGI. Trimming shortened V by 6 bases and J by 2 bases, and 13 bases separated the two germline ends. The CDR3 bases are TGTGCCAGCAGCTCCAGGGTGGATCAAGAGACCCAGTACTTC. Translating gives CASSSRVDQETQYF.

The count of this clone is one. One end of the junction varies from germline; a read error may be responsible. The V and J genes are TRBV6-1 and TRBJ1-4; 7 bases match TRBD1. The CDR3 extends over 13 amino acids. Germline CDR1 MNHNS, CDR2 SASEGT. The CDR3 spells CAGRQGTNEKLFF. DNA of the CDR3: TGTGCCGGCAGACAGGGTACTAATGAAAAACTGTTTTTT.

The chain combines TRBV11-2 with TRBJ1-3, with 8 bases fitting TRBD1. This CDR3 contains 14 residues. Germline trimming cut 4 bases from V and 4 bases from J; bases unmatched to any gene: 3. Germline lookup yields CDR1 SGHAT and CDR2 FQNNGV. The chain's CDR3 is CASSSGQGGNTIYF. CDR3 DNA sequence: TGTGCCAGCAGCTCCGGACAGGGAGGAAACACCATATATTTT. Based on the CDR3 plus reference TRBV11-2 and TRBJ1-3, the full variable domain is EAGVAQSPRYKIIEKRQSVAFWCNPISGHATLYWYQQILGQGPKLLIQFQNNGVVDDSQLPKDRFSAERLKGVDSTLKIQPAKLEDSAVYLCASSSGQGGNTIYFGEGSWLTVV.

The V call is TRBV5-1, the J call TRBJ2-3; 10 positions agree with TRBD2. Germline values: CDR1 SGHRS, CDR2 YFSETQ. The CDR3 covers 17 residues. V trimming: 0 bases; J trimming: 4 bases; junction bases outside the gene matches: 8. The CDR3 DNA sequence: TGCGCCAGCAGCTTGGCGGCTCTAGCGGGGGCTTCAGATACGCAGTATTTT. It yields the protein CASSLAALAGASDTQYF.

This rearrangement joins TRBV6-5 to TRBJ1-3; D possibly corresponds to TRBD1 (5 bases). The V gene lost 2 bases and the J gene lost 4 bases, with 15 bases spanning the gap. CDR1 and CDR2 from the germline V gene are MNHEY and SVGAGI. This CDR3 region has 16 residues. The CDR3 nucleotides are TGTGCCAGCAGTTACCAACCGACAGAACTGGGAAACACCATATATTTT. It specifies CASSYQPTELGNTIYF.

The chain employs TRBV29-1 and TRBJ1-5; 9 nucleotides agree with TRBD1. This CDR3 comprises 13 residues. V shed 4 bases and J 9 bases; nucleotides not matched to a gene: 7. CDR1 is SQVTM, CDR2 ANQGSEA, per germline. The CDR3: CSVAGQGSGPQHF. DNA for the CDR3: TGCAGCGTTGCCGGACAGGGGTCGGGGCCCCAGCATTTT.

Note on this clone: One end of the junction does not line up with germline, which may come from a read error. The V gene is TRBV29-1, the J gene TRBJ2-6; TRBD2 matches 7 bases. Per the germline V gene, CDR1 is SQVTM and CDR2 is ANQGSEA. This CDR3 has 15 residues. The CDR3 protein is CRVGLGGTGANVLTF. DNA for the CDR3: TGCCGCGTCGGGCTGGGGGGGACTGGGGCCAACGTCCTGACTTTC.

The chain joins TRBV28 to TRBJ2-1; D gene unclear. The CDR3 is made up of 13 amino acids. V was trimmed by 1 base and J by 7 bases, leaving 8 bases between them. The germline V gene encodes CDR1 MDHEN and CDR2 SYDVKM. The CDR3 sequence is CASSLLFGNEQFF. The CDR3, as DNA: TGTGCCAGCAGTTTATTATTCGGGAATGAGCAGTTCTTC. The variable domain in full, completed from reference TRBV28 and TRBJ2-1, reads DVKVTQSSRYLVKRTGEKVFLECVQDMDHENMFWYRQDPGLGLRLIYFSYDVKMKEKGDIPEGYSVSREKKERFSLILESASTNQTSMYLCASSLLFGNEQFFGPGTRLTVL.

This chain connects TRBV6-5 to TRBJ2-1, with D perhaps TRBD2 (7 bases). The V end lost 2 bases, the J end lost 8 bases, and 19 bases lay between the germline ends. This CDR3 spans 16 amino acids. Germline CDR1 reads MNHEY; CDR2 reads SVGAGI. The CDR3 is CASSYPPGGPIHEQFF. CDR3 bases: TGTGCCAGCAGTTACCCCCCCGGGGGGCCGATCCATGAGCAGTTCTTC.

V usage is TRBV30 and J usage is TRBJ1-5; 9 bases are a match to TRBD1. This CDR3 contains 16 residues. Germline V gene sequence: CDR1 GTSNPN, CDR2 SVGIG (reference sequence). Trimming removed 0 bases from V and 7 bases from J; junction bases left unmatched: 10. DNA for the CDR3: TGTGCCTGGAGTGTACGTAGTGGGACAGGGAACCAGCCCCAGCATTTT. Translated: CAWSVRSGTGNQPQHF.

The rearrangement joins TRBV11-2 to TRBJ2-5; 7 bases map to TRBD1. The J segment lost 6 bases and the V segment lost 3 bases, leaving 7 bases of the junction unmatched. CDR1 is SGHAT and CDR2 is FQNNGV in the germline V gene. This CDR3 spans 14 amino acids. CDR3 region: CASSFGQAGQTQYF. In nucleotides, the CDR3 is TGTGCCAGCAGCTTCGGACAGGCCGGGCAGACCCAGTACTTC.

The chain has TRBV10-3 and TRBJ1-2, with D possibly matching TRBD1 (5 bases). CDR1 and CDR2 from the germline V gene are ENHRY and SYGVKD. The CDR3 loop spans 13 amino acids. V dropped 3 bases and J dropped 8 bases, with 13 bases sitting between them. CDR3 protein: CAISDQSGAGYTF. The CDR3 coding sequence is TGTGCCATCAGTGATCAAAGTGGGGCCGGCTACACCTTC.

The V and J genes are TRBV11-2 and TRBJ2-1; D gene unclear. Germline CDR1 and CDR2: SGHAT and FQNNGV. The CDR3 contains 13 residues. Trimming left V 0 bases short and J 6 bases short, with 6 bases between. As DNA, the CDR3 is TGTGCCAGCAGCTTAGAAGCTTTCAATGAGCAGTTCTTC. Its translation: CASSLEAFNEQFF.

The V gene is TRBV25-1, the J gene TRBJ1-4, with 10 bases aligning to TRBD1. In germline, CDR1 is MGHDK, CDR2 SYGVNS. The CDR3 loop spans 15 amino acids. The V gene end was trimmed by 5 bases and the J gene end by 7 bases; junction bases not matched to a gene: 7. The DNA of the CDR3 is TGTGCCAGCAGTACCGACAGGGGGCCCGGTGAAAAACTGTTTTTT. Translation: CASSTDRGPGEKLFF.

This clone was picked up one time. V is TRBV15 and J is TRBJ2-5; perhaps TRBD1 as D (6 bases). Germline assignment: CDR1 LNHNV and CDR2 YYDKDF (reference sequence). CDR3 length: 15 residues. Trimming left V 0 bases short and J 3 bases short, with 11 bases between. CDR3 bases: TGTGCCACCAGCAGAGATGACACAGGGAAAGAGACCCAGTACTTC. This encodes CATSRDDTGKETQYF.

V is TRBV13 and J is TRBJ1-1, with D possibly TRBD1 on 5 matching bases. Looked up from germline, CDR1 is PRHDT and CDR2 is FYEKMQ (reference sequence). V was cut by 3 bases and J by 3 bases, with 14 bases left in between. The CDR3 length is 15 residues. The CDR3 loop reads CASSFWGLGDTEAFF. CDR3 nucleotides: TGTGCCAGCAGCTTCTGGGGCCTAGGGGACACTGAAGCTTTCTTT.

V usage is TRBV5-1 and J usage is TRBJ2-1, with 13 bases aligning to TRBD2. The CDR3 runs 16 residues. Germline CDR1 is SGHRS and CDR2 is YFSETQ. Germline trimming cut 0 bases from V and 4 bases from J; bases unmatched to any gene: 1. The CDR3 region is CASSLGLAGGYNEQFF. The CDR3 nucleotides read TGCGCCAGCAGCTTGGGACTAGCGGGGGGTTACAATGAGCAGTTCTTC. Drawing the rest from reference TRBV5-1 and TRBJ2-1, the complete variable domain is KAGVTQTPRYLIKTRGQQVTLSCSPISGHRSVSWYQQTPGQGLQFLFEYFSETQRNKGNFPGRFSGRQFSNSRSEMNVSTLELGDSALYLCASSLGLAGGYNEQFFGPGTRLTVL.

The chain links TRBV21-1 to TRBJ1-6; the table's D call TRBD1 went unverified against the DNA. TRBV21-1 is reported as a pseudogene. This CDR3 contains 17 residues. The CDR3 is CASSKAGPRDRESPLHF. In DNA, the CDR3 is TGTGCCAGCAGCAAAGCGGGGCCCCGGGACAGGGAGTCACCCCTCCACTTT.

This clone was counted once. The rearrangement uses TRBV30 and TRBJ1-2; possible D gene TRBD1, 5 bases. With 2 bases removed from V and 1 base from J, the gap between germline ends came to 11 bases. The CDR3 extends over 14 amino acids. Per the germline V gene, CDR1 is GTSNPN and CDR2 is SVGIG (reference sequence). CDR3 amino acids: CAWSRGSLNYGYTF. Written as DNA, the CDR3 is TGTGCCTGGAGTAGGGGCAGCCTTAACTATGGCTACACCTTC.

The V gene is TRBV6-6, the J gene TRBJ1-2; D unclear. Trimming stripped 0 bases from V and 6 bases from J, with 5 bases between. Germline V gives CDR1 MNHNY, CDR2 SVGAGI (reference sequence). This CDR3 has 12 residues. The CDR3 coding sequence is TGTGCCAGCAGTTACTCGGCGGATGGCTACACCTTC. Protein product: CASSYSADGYTF.

The genes are TRBV6-5 and TRBJ2-7; 10 positions agree with TRBD2. V trimming: 2 bases; J trimming: 7 bases; junction bases outside the gene matches: 5. Looked up from germline, CDR1 is MNHEY and CDR2 is SVGAGI. CDR3 length: 14 residues. Here the CDR3 reads CASSYPGTSEEQYF. CDR3 bases: TGTGCCAGCAGTTACCCCGGGACTAGCGAGGAGCAGTACTTC.